Shown below are 21 T cell receptor beta chains from a single sample sequenced in a study of cytomegalovirus exposure and HLA in healthy donors. Vbeta (60) and Jbeta (13) primers were used in the PCR. Data came from immunoSEQ multiplex PCR; TCRdb stores just in-frame clones and leaves some out. The sample has about 200,000 clones; 83% are singletons. The sequenced material came from PBMCs. The receptors were sampled from a girl between 5 and 17 years old in good health and CMV-seronegative.

V usage is TRBV6-6 and J usage is TRBJ2-2, with a possible D match to TRBD2 (6 bases). Germline CDR1 MNHNY, CDR2 SVGAGI (reference sequence). The ends were cut back, 3 bases at V and 4 bases at J, with 9 bases in the middle. The CDR3 totals 14 residues. CDR3 sequence reads: CASSYLGGTGELFF. The CDR3, as DNA: TGTGCCAGCAGTTATTTGGGGGGCACCGGGGAGCTGTTTTTT.

The chain carries TRBV4-2 and TRBJ1-2, with D tentatively TRBD1 (5 bases). CDR1 is LGHNA and CDR2 is YNFKEQ in the germline V gene. Trimming shortened V by 2 bases and J by 4 bases, and 23 bases separated the two germline ends. The CDR3 covers 18 residues. The CDR3 DNA follows: TGTGCCAGCAGCCAACAAACAGGTAGCGGGGTGAGGAGCTATGGCTACACCTTC. The encoded protein is CASSQQTGSGVRSYGYTF.

The rearrangement joins TRBV7-9 to TRBJ2-1, with D unclear. The V gene lost 1 base and the J gene lost 2 bases, with 12 bases spanning the gap. CDR3 length: 16 amino acids. Germline assignment: CDR1 SEHNR and CDR2 FQNEAQ (reference sequence). The CDR3 loop is CASSLEVVRTYNEQFF. CDR3 DNA: TGTGCCAGCAGCTTAGAAGTTGTCAGAACCTACAATGAGCAGTTCTTC.

This rearrangement joins TRBV18 to TRBJ2-7, with TRBD2 matching over 7 bases. With 3 bases clipped from V and 2 bases from J, the junction kept 4 bases outside the gene matches. This CDR3 spans 14 amino acids. Per the germline V gene, CDR1 is KGHSH and CDR2 is LQKENI. The CDR3 is CASSPREGPYEQYF. Here the CDR3 DNA reads TGTGCCAGCTCACCCAGGGAGGGCCCCTACGAGCAGTACTTC.

The V and J genes are TRBV28 and TRBJ2-6; D unresolved. Trimming removed 9 bases at V and 4 bases at J, with 7 bases between. Per germline, CDR1 MDHEN and CDR2 SYDVKM. CDR3 length equals 12 residues. This chain's CDR3 is CASSPGANVLTF. The CDR3 region has the DNA TGTGCCAGTAGTCCGGGGGCCAACGTCCTGACTTTC.

As to this clone: The junction shows a germline mismatch at one end, possibly a read error. The chain is built from TRBV7-9 and TRBJ2-3; D not certain. Germline assignment: CDR1 SEHNR and CDR2 FQNEAQ (reference sequence). This CDR3 is 17 amino acids long. The CDR3 nucleotides read TGTTCCAGCAGCTTCGGTTTTTCAATGGAGCCATGGGATACGCAGTATTTT. Protein product: CSSSFGFSMEPWDTQYF.

Only one count was recorded for this clone. The genes are TRBV27 and TRBJ2-1, with 10 bases aligning to TRBD1. The length of the CDR3 is 15 residues. V was pared by 6 bases and J by 6 bases, with 8 bases of the junction left unmatched. The germline CDR1 and CDR2 sequences are MNHEY and SMNVEV (reference sequence). The CDR3 region is CASRVTGGVGNEQFF. As DNA, the CDR3 is TGTGCCAGCAGGGTGACAGGGGGCGTGGGCAATGAGCAGTTCTTC.

V gene TRBV27 combines with J gene TRBJ2-2, with 14 bases identical to TRBD2. Germline V gene sequence: CDR1 MNHEY, CDR2 SMNVEV (reference sequence). This CDR3 contains 17 residues. Germline trimming cut 5 bases from V and 6 bases from J; bases unmatched to any gene: 8. The CDR3 here is CASSLPRLAGGPGELFF. CDR3 nucleotides: TGTGCCAGCAGTCTCCCCCGACTAGCGGGAGGGCCCGGGGAGCTGTTTTTT.

This clone was detected only once. This sequence joins TRBV30 and TRBJ1-1; 8 bases fit TRBD1. Per the germline V gene, CDR1 is GTSNPN and CDR2 is SVGIG (reference sequence). V shed 3 bases and J 1 base; nucleotides not matched to a gene: 7. The CDR3 is 15 residues long. In nucleotides, the CDR3 is TGTGCCTGGAGCCCTCTGGACAGGGAGAACACTGAAGCTTTCTTT. Amino acids: CAWSPLDRENTEAFF.

The rearrangement links TRBV7-9 to TRBJ2-5, with 7 positions matching TRBD1. Germline lookup yields CDR1 SEHNR and CDR2 FQNEAQ (reference sequence). This CDR3 has 17 residues. V shed 1 base and J 0 bases; nucleotides not matched to a gene: 8. In DNA, the CDR3 is TGTGCCAGCAGCTTAGTCCGGGACAGCATGTACCAAGAGACCCAGTACTTC. Protein sequence: CASSLVRDSMYQETQYF. Based on the CDR3 plus reference TRBV7-9 and TRBJ2-5, the full variable domain is DTGVSQNPRHKITKRGQNVTFRCDPISEHNRLYWYRQTLGQGPEFLTYFQNEAQLEKSRLLSDRFSAERPKGSFSTLEIQRTEQGDSAMYLCASSLVRDSMYQETQYFGPGTRLLVL.

The chain carries TRBV7-2 and TRBJ1-2; 9 bases align to TRBD1. Trimming at V came to 6 bases and at J to 7 bases, leaving 9 bases not matched to a gene. Germline CDR1 is SGHTA and CDR2 is FQGNSA. The CDR3 totals 14 residues. The CDR3 protein is CASSFGTGTGGYTF. For the CDR3, the DNA is TGTGCCAGCAGTTTCGGGACAGGGACCGGTGGCTACACCTTC.

Here the CDR3 reads CASSNMGAETQYF. As DNA, the CDR3 is TGTGCCAGTAGCAATATGGGCGCCGAGACCCAGTACTTC. The chain couples TRBV19 to TRBJ2-5; D is undetermined. Trimming pared 6 bases from V and 5 bases from J, leaving 13 bases between. Germline V gene sequence: CDR1 LNHDA, CDR2 SQIVND (reference sequence). The CDR3 covers 13 residues.

The chain uses TRBV28 and TRBJ1-1; no firm D call. Germline V gives CDR1 MDHEN, CDR2 SYDVKM. The length of the CDR3 is 14 residues. Between the trimmed V and J ends, which lost 3 bases and 5 bases, there was a span of 13 bases. This CDR3 is CASSFPRELTEAFF. In DNA form, the CDR3 reads TGTGCCAGCAGTTTCCCCCGGGAGTTAACTGAAGCTTTCTTT.

J is TRBJ2-5 and V is TRBV5-6; D call uncertain. The V end was cut by 3 bases, the J end by 7 bases, with 25 bases between. Germline values: CDR1 SGHDT, CDR2 YYEEEE. CDR3 length: 17 amino acids. Written as DNA, the CDR3 is TGTGCCAGCAGCTCTTCTGACCTCCCCAGCCGGCGGAGGACCCAGTACTTC. Its translation: CASSSSDLPSRRRTQYF.

In this sample, this clone turned up a few times. The chain uses TRBV30 and TRBJ1-5; 8 nucleotides line up with TRBD1. V shed 4 bases, J shed 1 base, and the junction held 0 bases outside the gene matches. Looked up from germline, CDR1 is GTSNPN and CDR2 is SVGIG (reference sequence). CDR3 length: 13 amino acids. The CDR3: CAWNRGSNQPQHF. The CDR3 nucleotides read TGTGCCTGGAACAGGGGGAGCAATCAGCCCCAGCATTTT. Full variable domain (remainder filled in from reference TRBV30 and TRBJ1-5): SQTIHQWPATLVQPVGSPLSLECTVEGTSNPNLYWYRQAAGRGLQLLFYSVGIGQISSEVPQNLSASRPQDRQFILSSKKLLLSDSGFYLCAWNRGSNQPQHFGDGTRLSIL.

The chain combines TRBV30 with TRBJ1-6; tentative D call: TRBD1 (6 bases). The CDR3 is 18 residues long. CDR1 is GTSNPN and CDR2 is SVGIG in the germline V gene (reference sequence). The germline V and J ends were trimmed by 2 bases and 3 bases, with 20 bases remaining between them. The CDR3 sequence is CAWSRDRTNQLYNSPLHF. The CDR3 nucleotides are TGTGCCTGGAGTCGAGACAGGACCAATCAACTCTATAATTCACCCCTCCACTTT. Using reference TRBV30 and TRBJ1-6 for the parts outside the CDR3, the full variable domain is SQTIHQWPATLVQPVGSPLSLECTVEGTSNPNLYWYRQAAGRGLQLLFYSVGIGQISSEVPQNLSASRPQDRQFILSSKKLLLSDSGFYLCAWSRDRTNQLYNSPLHFGNGTRLTVT.

The genes are TRBV30 and TRBJ2-5, with 9 positions matching TRBD1. Unmatched junction bases numbered 8, after V lost 1 base and J lost 5 bases. This CDR3 spans 15 amino acids. CDR1 is GTSNPN, CDR2 SVGIG, per germline (reference sequence). The CDR3 spells CAWSGQGGAWETQYF. CDR3 bases: TGTGCCTGGAGTGGACAGGGGGGGGCATGGGAGACCCAGTACTTC.

This rearrangement joins TRBV19 to TRBJ2-3; 11 bases align to TRBD2. Germline-derived CDR1 and CDR2 are LNHDA and SQIVND (reference sequence). V lost 3 bases and J lost 6; bases outside the gene matches: 8. This CDR3 contains 16 residues. The CDR3 nucleotides are TGTGCCAGTAGTATGGGGCTAGCGGGGGGTTTGGATACGCAGTATTTT. This sequence encodes CASSMGLAGGLDTQYF.

The J gene is TRBJ1-1, the V gene TRBV28; tentatively, D is TRBD1 (6 bases). CDR1 MDHEN and CDR2 SYDVKM come from the germline V gene. The V end lost 6 bases, the J end lost 4 bases, and 18 bases lay between the germline ends. CDR3 length: 15 amino acids. CDR3 protein: CASSLPGTQGTEAFF. For the CDR3, the DNA is TGTGCCAGCAGCCTCCCCGGGACACAGGGCACTGAAGCTTTCTTT.

J is TRBJ2-2 and V is TRBV6-1, with D uncertain. Germline V lookup: CDR1 MNHNS, CDR2 SASEGT. The CDR3 contains 12 residues. Trimming took off 3 bases at V and 8 bases at J, with 7 bases between the two ends. This chain's CDR3 is CASSERVGELFF. In DNA form, the CDR3 reads TGTGCCAGCAGTGAGCGAGTAGGGGAGCTGTTTTTT.

The V gene is TRBV19, the J gene TRBJ2-1; TRBD1 agrees at 8 bases. Germline CDR1 is LNHDA and CDR2 is SQIVND (reference sequence). This CDR3 has 15 amino acids. V was pared by 1 base and J by 4 bases, with 3 bases of the junction left unmatched. As DNA, the CDR3 is TGTGCCAGTAGTATAGCGGGACAGGATTACAATGAGCAGTTCTTC. It translates to CASSIAGQDYNEQFF.